These T cell receptor beta chains were read from a single sample in a study of cytomegalovirus exposure and HLA in healthy donors. The method was immunoSEQ multiplex PCR; TCRdb's version includes in-frame clones alone and lacks a portion of them. The sample has approximately 52,000 clones. The source material was PBMCs. The source is a man aged 50 or older in good health and CMV-seropositive. Each CDR3 is given with its conserved first and last residue. D genes are given only for firm matches.

J | D | V | CDR3
TRBJ2-7 | TRBD2 | TRBV29-1 | CSVVAGDSYEQYF
TRBJ1-6 | NA | TRBV4-1 | CASSQERGISYNSPLHF
TRBJ1-3 | NA | TRBV5-1 | CASSLRSSGNTIYF
TRBJ1-2 | TRBD1 | TRBV6-7 | CASSWTGGSYGYTF
TRBJ1-2 | TRBD1 | TRBV18 | CASSPLARRGRSSNYGYTF
TRBJ2-2 | NA | TRBV5-1 | CASSLGGGVRTGELFF
TRBJ1-2 | TRBD1 | TRBV7-3 | CASTPDRGSHGYTF
TRBJ2-2 | TRBD1 | TRBV7-3 | CASSPGQANTGELFF
TRBJ1-1 | TRBD1 | TRBV6-6 | CASSYGDQGGFF
TRBJ2-1 | NA | TRBV5-6 | CASSLDTPGEQFF
TRBJ1-4 | NA | TRBV2 | CASSESPREKLFF
TRBJ1-1 | TRBD1 | TRBV29-1 | CSVETGETEAFF
TRBJ1-6 | NA | TRBV10-3 | CAISGGGSSYSPLHF
TRBJ2-3 | NA | TRBV6-5 | CASSRTIPSTDTQYF
TRBJ1-5 | NA | TRBV5-6 | CASSLQVGNQPQHF
TRBJ1-5 | NA | TRBV7-2 | CASSLQAWQPQHF
TRBJ1-1 | NA | TRBV5-1 | CASSASGLGTEAFF
TRBJ2-7 | NA | TRBV10-2 | CASSEIRGEQYF
TRBJ2-1 | NA | TRBV7-3 | CASSPVGSGEQFF
TRBJ1-1 | TRBD1 | TRBV6-6 | CASSPDRGDTEAFF
TRBJ2-2 | NA | TRBV9 | CASSVVPGELFF
TRBJ1-2 | TRBD1 | TRBV2 | CASSVSGQDYGYTF
TRBJ1-4 | NA | TRBV5-1 | CASRRTGNNEKLFF
TRBJ1-2 | NA | TRBV5-6 | CASSKDFYGYTF
TRBJ2-3 | TRBD2 | TRBV2 | CASSTRLAGALSTDTQYF
TRBJ2-7 | TRBD2 | TRBV10-3 | CAISESNGRATFSYEQYF
TRBJ2-7 | TRBD2 | TRBV14 | CASSQATSPYSYEQYF
TRBJ2-1 | NA | TRBV7-6 | CASSQGAEQFF
TRBJ1-6 | TRBD1 | TRBV6-8 | CASSFPRTGTDSPLHF
TRBJ2-2 | TRBD1 | TRBV28 | CVETGTGPGELFF
TRBJ2-1 | NA | TRBV4-3 | CASSQEKVAGEQFF
TRBJ2-7 | NA | TRBV7-8 | CASSTSTGPTYEQYF
TRBJ2-1 | TRBD1 | TRBV9 | CASSFRGREQFF
TRBJ1-4 | NA | TRBV28 | CATRWRGGIRSNEKLFF
TRBJ2-3 | NA | TRBV5-1 | CASSTTGLNTQYF
TRBJ1-3 | NA | TRBV2 | CASTADSGNTIYF
TRBJ2-2 | NA | TRBV11-2 | CASSLERFGELFF
TRBJ2-1 | TRBD2 | TRBV29-1 | CSVGGKSSYNEQFF
TRBJ1-6 | NA | TRBV30 | CAWSGQGNSPLHF
TRBJ1-5 | TRBD1 | TRBV7-2 | CASSSTTGPGPQHF
TRBJ1-1 | NA | TRBV27 | CASSSTSVTEAFF
TRBJ2-7 | TRBD1 | TRBV6-1 | CASSTGQGGSYEQYF
TRBJ1-2 | NA | TRBV2 | CASSLLPGTPSTNYGYTF
TRBJ2-1 | TRBD2 | TRBV28 | CASSIRGGSDNEQFF
TRBJ1-2 | NA | TRBV6-5 | CASSYSEGYGYTF
TRBJ1-2 | NA | TRBV5-1 | CASSLLGEAGYTF
NA | TRBD1 | TRBV11-2 | CASSPEGASTVYEQYF